This T cell receptor (beta chain) was observed in a study of CD8 T cells in Susac syndrome. In Susac syndrome patients, recently defined diagnostic criteria for definite or probable disease were met. Negative isolation yielded CD8+ and CD4+ T cells; FACS enriched TEMRA cells. RNA was extracted with the RNeasy kit, and a quantity of roughly 0.5 to 1 ug was reverse transcribed using random hexamers. Amplification of TCR beta CDR3 spanned 54 Vbeta and 13 Jbeta via immunoSEQ multiplex PCR. Via MiXCR, TCRdb re-called the immunoSEQ multiplex PCR reads, giving one row per CDR3 protein. The table lists roughly 200,000 distinct CDR3 sequences, approximately 94% of them singletons. The sequenced sample consisted of CD4+ T cells from PBMCs. This receptor was identified in a human donor with Susac syndrome.

The CDR3 here is CASSPPDRGGNEQYF. The CDR3 DNA reads TGTGCCAGCTCACCACCCGACAGGGGTGGCAACGAGCAGTACTTC. This rearrangement joins TRBV18 to TRBJ2-7; TRBD1 agrees at 8 bases. After removal of 0 bases from V and 5 bases from J, the junction contained 6 bases not matched to a gene. CDR3 length: 15 amino acids. CDR1 and CDR2 (germline): KGHSH, LQKENI.